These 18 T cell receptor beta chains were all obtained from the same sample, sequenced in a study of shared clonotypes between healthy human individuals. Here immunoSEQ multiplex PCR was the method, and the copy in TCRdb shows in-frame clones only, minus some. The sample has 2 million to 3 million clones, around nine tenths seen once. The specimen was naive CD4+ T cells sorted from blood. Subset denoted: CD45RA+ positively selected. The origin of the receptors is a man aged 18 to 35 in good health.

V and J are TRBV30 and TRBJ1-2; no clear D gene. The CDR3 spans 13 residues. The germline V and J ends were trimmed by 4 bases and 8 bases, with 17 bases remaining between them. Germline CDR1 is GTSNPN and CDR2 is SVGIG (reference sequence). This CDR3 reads CAWTSGPPIGYTF. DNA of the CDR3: TGTGCCTGGACGTCCGGGCCCCCTATCGGCTACACCTTC.

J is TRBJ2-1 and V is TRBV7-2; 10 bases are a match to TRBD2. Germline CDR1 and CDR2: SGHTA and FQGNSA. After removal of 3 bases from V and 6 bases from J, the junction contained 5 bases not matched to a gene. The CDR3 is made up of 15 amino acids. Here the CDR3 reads CASSFSLAGANEQFF. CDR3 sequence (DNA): TGTGCCAGCAGCTTTTCGCTAGCGGGAGCCAATGAGCAGTTCTTC.

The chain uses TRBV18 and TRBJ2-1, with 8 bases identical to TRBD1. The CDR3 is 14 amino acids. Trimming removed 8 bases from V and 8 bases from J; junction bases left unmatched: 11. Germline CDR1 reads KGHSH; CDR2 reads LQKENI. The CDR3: CASALRTGNDEQFF. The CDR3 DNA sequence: TGTGCCAGCGCCCTAAGGACAGGGAACGATGAGCAGTTCTTC. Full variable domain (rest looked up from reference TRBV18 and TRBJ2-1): NAGVMQNPRHLVRRRGQEARLRCSPMKGHSHVYWYRQLPEEGLKFMVYLQKENIIDESGMPKERFSAEFPKEGPSILRIQQVVRGDSAAYFCASALRTGNDEQFFGPGTRLTVL.

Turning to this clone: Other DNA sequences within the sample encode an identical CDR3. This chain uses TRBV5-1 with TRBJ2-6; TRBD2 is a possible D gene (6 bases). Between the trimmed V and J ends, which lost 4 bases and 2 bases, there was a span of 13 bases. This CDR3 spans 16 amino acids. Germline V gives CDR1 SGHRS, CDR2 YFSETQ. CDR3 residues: CASSLLGGAGANVLTF. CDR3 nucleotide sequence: TGCGCCAGCAGCCTACTGGGGGGAGCTGGGGCCAACGTCCTGACTTTC.

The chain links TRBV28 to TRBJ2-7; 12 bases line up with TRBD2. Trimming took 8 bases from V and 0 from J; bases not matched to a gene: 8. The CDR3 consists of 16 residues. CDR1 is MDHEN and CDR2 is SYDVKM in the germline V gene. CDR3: CASHLGGLAGSYEQYF. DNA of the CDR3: TGTGCCAGCCACTTAGGGGGACTAGCGGGCTCCTACGAGCAGTACTTC.

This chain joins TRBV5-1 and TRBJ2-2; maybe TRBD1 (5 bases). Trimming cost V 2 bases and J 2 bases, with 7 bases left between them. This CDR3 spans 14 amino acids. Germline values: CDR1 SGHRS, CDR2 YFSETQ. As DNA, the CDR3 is TGCGCCAGCAGCTTTGACAGTAACACCGGGGAGCTGTTTTTT. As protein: CASSFDSNTGELFF.

CDR3 amino acids: CATSRDAPGGKDYGYTF. DNA of the CDR3: TGTGCCACCAGCAGAGACGCCCCAGGCGGGAAAGACTATGGCTACACCTTC. The J gene is TRBJ1-2, the V gene TRBV15; D is unresolved. CDR1 and CDR2 from the germline V gene are LNHNV and YYDKDF (reference sequence). Between the trimmed V and J ends, which lost 0 bases and 3 bases, there was a span of 17 bases. The CDR3 length is 17 residues.

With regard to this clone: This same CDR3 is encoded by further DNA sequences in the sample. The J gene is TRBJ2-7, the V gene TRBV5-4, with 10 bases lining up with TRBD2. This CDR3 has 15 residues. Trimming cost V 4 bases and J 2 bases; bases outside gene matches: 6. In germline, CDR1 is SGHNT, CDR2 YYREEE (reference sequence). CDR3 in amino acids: CASSPGTSVPYEQYF. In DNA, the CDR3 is TGTGCCAGCAGCCCCGGGACTAGCGTTCCCTACGAGCAGTACTTC.

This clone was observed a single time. The chain's CDR3 is CASRRQGGNEQYF. For the CDR3, the DNA is TGTGCCAGCAGGAGACAGGGAGGCAACGAGCAGTACTTC. The chain recombines TRBV6-1 with TRBJ2-7, with a possible D match to TRBD1 (7 bases). Germline lookup yields CDR1 MNHNS and CDR2 SASEGT. Trimming left V 6 bases short and J 5 bases short, with 14 bases between. The CDR3 sequence is 13 residues long.

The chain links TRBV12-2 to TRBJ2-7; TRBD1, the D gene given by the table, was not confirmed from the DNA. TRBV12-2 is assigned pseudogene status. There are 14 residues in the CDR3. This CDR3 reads CASRLHDRGGEQYF. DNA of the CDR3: TGTGCAAGTCGCCTTCACGACAGGGGTGGCGAGCAGTACTTC.

CDR3 DNA: TGTGCCAGCTCCCCCTCGTGGTCGAACACCGGGGAGCTGTTTTTT. Translating it yields CASSPSWSNTGELFF. V and J are TRBV5-6 and TRBJ2-2, with D uncertain. The CDR3 has 15 amino acids. V dropped 7 bases and J dropped 0 bases, with 13 bases sitting between them. CDR1 is SGHDT, CDR2 YYEEEE, per germline.

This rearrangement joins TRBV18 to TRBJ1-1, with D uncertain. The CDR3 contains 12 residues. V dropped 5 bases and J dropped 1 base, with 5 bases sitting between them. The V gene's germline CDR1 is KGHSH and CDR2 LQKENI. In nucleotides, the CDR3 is TGTGCCAGCTCAATCCAGAACACTGAAGCTTTCTTT. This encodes CASSIQNTEAFF.

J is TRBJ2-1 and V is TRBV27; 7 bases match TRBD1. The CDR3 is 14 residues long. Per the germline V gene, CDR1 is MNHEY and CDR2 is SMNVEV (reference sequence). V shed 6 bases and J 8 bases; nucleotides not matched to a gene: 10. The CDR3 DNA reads TGTGCCAGCAGAAGGACAGGACCCTCGGATGAGCAGTTCTTC. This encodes CASRRTGPSDEQFF.

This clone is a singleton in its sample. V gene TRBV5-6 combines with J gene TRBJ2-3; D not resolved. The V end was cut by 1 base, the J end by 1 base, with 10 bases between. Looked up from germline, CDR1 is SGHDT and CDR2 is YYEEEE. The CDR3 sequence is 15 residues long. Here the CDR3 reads CASSLPQRGTDTQYF. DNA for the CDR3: TGTGCCAGCAGCTTGCCACAGCGCGGCACAGATACGCAGTATTTT.

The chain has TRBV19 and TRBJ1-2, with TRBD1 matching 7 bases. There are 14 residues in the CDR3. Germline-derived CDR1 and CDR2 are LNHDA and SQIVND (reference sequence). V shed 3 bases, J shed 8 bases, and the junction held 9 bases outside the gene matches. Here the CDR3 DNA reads TGTGCCAGTAGTATTTTCGACGACAGGGTCGGCTACACCTTC. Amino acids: CASSIFDDRVGYTF.

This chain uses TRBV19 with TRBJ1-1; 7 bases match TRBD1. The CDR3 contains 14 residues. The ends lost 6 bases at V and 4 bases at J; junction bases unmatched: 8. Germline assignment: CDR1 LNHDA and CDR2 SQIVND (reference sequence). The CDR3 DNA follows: TGTGCCAGTAGGACGGACAGGAGGCGCACTGAAGCTTTCTTT. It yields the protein CASRTDRRRTEAFF.

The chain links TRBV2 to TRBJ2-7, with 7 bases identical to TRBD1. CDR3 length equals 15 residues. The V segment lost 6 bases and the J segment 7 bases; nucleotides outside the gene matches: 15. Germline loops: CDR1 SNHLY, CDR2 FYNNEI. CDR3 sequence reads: CASSLKGQTVREQYF. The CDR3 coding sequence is TGTGCCAGCAGCTTAAAGGGACAGACGGTGAGAGAGCAGTACTTC.

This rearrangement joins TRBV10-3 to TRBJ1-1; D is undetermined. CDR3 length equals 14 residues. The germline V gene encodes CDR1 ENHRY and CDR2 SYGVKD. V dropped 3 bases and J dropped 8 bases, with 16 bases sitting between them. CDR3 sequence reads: CAISDSEKTVEAFF. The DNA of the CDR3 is TGTGCCATCAGTGATTCAGAAAAAACCGTCGAAGCTTTCTTT.